The 28 T cell receptor beta chains reported below all come from one sample, sequenced in a study of control samples from healthy donors and cancer patients (dated by TCRdb to the early 2020s). Library prep was done by the immunoSEQ multiplex PCR assay. TCRdb mirrors the immuneACCESS table, restricted to in-frame sequences. Some clones are absent from its copies; in checked studies, under half trace to an unresolved V gene, and the reason for the others is unknown. For this sample the table gives fewer than 120,000 clones, of which around 89% were detected only once. 3.7% of the sample rests with the top ten. Sequencing input: PBMCs. These TCRs come from a woman between 55 and 75 years old with lung cancer.

The chain has TRBV5-1 and TRBJ1-6; D ambiguous. Germline values: CDR1 SGHRS, CDR2 YFSETQ. V was trimmed by 5 bases and J by 1 base, leaving 7 bases between them. This CDR3 comprises 14 residues. CDR3 nucleotide sequence: TGCGCCAGCAGTTTTGAGTCCTATAATTCACCCCTCCACTTT. Protein: CASSFESYNSPLHF.

J is TRBJ2-2 and V is TRBV18; D gene uncertain. There are 14 residues in the CDR3. CDR1 and CDR2 (germline): KGHSH, LQKENI. V was shortened by 4 bases and J by 4 bases, with 10 bases between the two germline ends. This CDR3 is CASSQSESTGELFF. The CDR3 DNA is TGTGCCAGCTCACAGAGTGAGAGCACCGGGGAGCTGTTTTTT.

As DNA, the CDR3 is TGTGCCAGCAGCCTGGGGCAGGGGGCGAGGACTGAAGCTTTCTTT. Translating gives CASSLGQGARTEAFF. V is TRBV11-1 and J is TRBJ1-1; TRBD1 matches 8 bases. This CDR3 is 15 amino acids long. Germline V gene sequence: CDR1 SGHAT, CDR2 FQDESV (reference sequence). V lost 5 bases and J lost 5; bases outside the gene matches: 10.

The chain is built from TRBV5-1 and TRBJ1-2; D might be TRBD1 (5 bases). The germline gives CDR1 SGHRS, CDR2 YFSETQ. The CDR3 is 15 residues long. With 0 bases removed from V and 4 bases from J, the gap between germline ends came to 13 bases. The CDR3 bases are TGCGCCAGCAGCTTGGAATACGGACAAACCTATGGCTACACCTTC. Translating gives CASSLEYGQTYGYTF.

This rearrangement joins TRBV6-1 to TRBJ1-6; tentatively, D is TRBD1 (6 bases). Trimming shortened V by 3 bases and J by 7 bases, and 16 bases separated the two germline ends. The CDR3 spans 16 residues. Looked up from germline, CDR1 is MNHNS and CDR2 is SASEGT. The CDR3 here is CASSDWEGQTNSPLHF. As DNA, the CDR3 is TGTGCCAGCAGTGATTGGGAAGGACAGACAAATTCACCCCTCCACTTT.

The CDR3, as DNA: TGCAGCGTGCTAGCGACAGAGAACACTGAAGCTTTCTTT. The encoded protein is CSVLATENTEAFF. V gene TRBV29-1 combines with J gene TRBJ1-1, with D perhaps matching TRBD1 (5 bases). CDR1 and CDR2 from the germline V gene are SQVTM and ANQGSEA. The CDR3 extends over 13 amino acids. V gave up 6 bases and J gave up 1 base, with 12 bases separating them.

The rearrangement joins TRBV27 to TRBJ2-4; perhaps TRBD2 as D (7 bases). The germline gives CDR1 MNHEY, CDR2 SMNVEV (reference sequence). Trimming left V 10 bases short and J 2 bases short, with 18 bases between. The CDR3 consists of 15 residues. CDR3 sequence reads: CATRGRGGSKNIQYF. In nucleotides, the CDR3 is TGTGCCACGCGGGGGAGGGGGGGGTCCAAAAACATTCAGTACTTC.

The chain uses TRBV7-3 and TRBJ2-1; TRBD2 matches at 8 bases. The V gene end was trimmed by 0 bases and the J gene end by 15 bases; junction bases not matched to a gene: 10. This CDR3 spans 14 amino acids. CDR1 and CDR2 from the germline V gene are SGHTA and FQGTGA. CDR3 region: CASSLTRQAGGLFF. The CDR3 DNA follows: TGTGCCAGCAGCTTAACGCGGCAGGCGGGAGGCCTGTTCTTC.

This clone was counted a few times. The chain is built from TRBV3-1 (or the pseudogene TRBV3-2) and TRBJ1-3; D is uncertain. With 1 base removed from V and 4 bases from J, the gap between germline ends came to 8 bases. From germline, CDR1 is LGHDT and CDR2 YNNKEL (reference sequence). CDR3 length equals 14 residues. Written as DNA, the CDR3 is TGTGCCAGCAGCCAAGTCTCGAGAGGAAACACCATATATTTT. This gives the protein CASSQVSRGNTIYF.

This clone has only one observation. The chain couples TRBV2 to TRBJ1-1; D gene ambiguous. The V gene's germline CDR1 is SNHLY and CDR2 FYNNEI. Trimming took 6 bases from V and 3 from J, leaving 17 bases between them. This CDR3 has 15 amino acids. The CDR3 loop is CASRQMSAAHTEAFF. The CDR3 region has the DNA TGTGCCAGCAGACAGATGTCCGCGGCGCACACTGAAGCTTTCTTT. Complete variable domain (other parts from reference TRBV2 and TRBJ1-1): EPEVTQTPSHQVTQMGQEVILRCVPISNHLYFYWYRQILGQKVEFLVSFYNNEISEKSEIFDDQFSVERPDGSNFTLKIRSTKLEDSAMYFCASRQMSAAHTEAFFGQGTRLTVV.

The rearrangement joins TRBV19 to TRBJ1-2; TRBD1 aligns across 7 bases. This CDR3 has 14 amino acids. The germline CDR1 and CDR2 sequences are LNHDA and SQIVND (reference sequence). After removal of 2 bases from V and 3 bases from J, the junction contained 3 bases not matched to a gene. The CDR3 bases are TGTGCCAGTAGTATAATACAGGGGTACTATGGCTACACCTTC. This gives the protein CASSIIQGYYGYTF.

The rearrangement uses TRBV5-5 and TRBJ2-3; D ambiguous. The V and J ends lost 0 bases and 7 bases respectively, with 6 bases between them. This CDR3 contains 12 residues. Germline values: CDR1 SGHKS, CDR2 YYEKEE (reference sequence). The CDR3 DNA follows: TGTGCCAGCAGCTTGGCTCCTTATACGCAGTATTTT. Its protein is CASSLAPYTQYF.

The rearrangement joins TRBV3-1 (or the pseudogene TRBV3-2) to TRBJ1-1; D gene uncertain. Between the trimmed V and J ends, which lost 1 base and 5 bases, there was a span of 11 bases. CDR1 is LGHDT, CDR2 YNNKEL, per germline (reference sequence). The CDR3 runs 14 residues. CDR3 coding DNA: TGTGCCAGCAGCCAAGGGCTCATTAAGACTGAAGCTTTCTTT. Translated: CASSQGLIKTEAFF.

The count of this clone is one. V is TRBV2 and J is TRBJ1-2; TRBD1 matches 7 bases. Germline trimming cut 5 bases from V and 0 bases from J; bases unmatched to any gene: 3. The CDR3 spans 14 residues. The germline V gene encodes CDR1 SNHLY and CDR2 FYNNEI. The CDR3 nucleotides are TGTGCCAGCAGTTTAGGACAGGCTAACTATGGCTACACCTTC. It encodes CASSLGQANYGYTF.

This chain links TRBV3-1 (or the pseudogene TRBV3-2) with TRBJ1-1, with unresolved D. In germline, CDR1 is LGHDT, CDR2 YNNKEL (reference sequence). The CDR3 is 16 amino acids. Deletions cut 1 base from V and 1 base from J, with 13 bases between. The CDR3 sequence is CASSQALVHSNTEAFF. For the CDR3, the DNA is TGTGCCAGCAGCCAAGCTCTAGTCCACTCGAACACTGAAGCTTTCTTT.

V gene TRBV7-9 combines with J gene TRBJ2-2, with D tentatively TRBD1 (6 bases). The CDR3 spans 17 residues. Germline lookup yields CDR1 SEHNR and CDR2 FQNEAQ (reference sequence). Trimming removed 11 bases from V and 5 bases from J, with 27 bases in between. CDR3 coding DNA: TGTGCCGAAACCGGTCGGACAGCCACAACCGGTACCGGGGAGCTGTTTTTT. Translating it yields CAETGRTATTGTGELFF.

The chain recombines TRBV9 with TRBJ2-7; TRBD1 is a possible D gene (6 bases). The CDR3 has 16 residues. V was shortened by 4 bases and J by 2 bases, with 19 bases between the two germline ends. Germline CDR1 is SGDLS and CDR2 is YYNGEE. CDR3 sequence: CASSPRGGGVTYEQYF. CDR3 bases: TGTGCCAGCAGCCCTAGAGGGGGTGGGGTTACCTACGAGCAGTACTTC.

The chain combines TRBV9 with TRBJ2-2, with no clear D. Germline-derived CDR1 and CDR2 are SGDLS and YYNGEE. CDR3 length equals 15 residues. V was cut by 1 base and J by 1 base, with 8 bases left in between. CDR3 protein: CASSVQLLNTGELFF. CDR3 DNA: TGTGCCAGCAGCGTACAACTTCTGAACACCGGGGAGCTGTTTTTT.

The gene calls are TRBV5-1 and TRBJ1-2, with D perhaps TRBD1 (6 bases). V lost 0 bases to trimming and J lost 8 bases, with 14 bases between them. Germline V CDR1 and CDR2: SGHRS, YFSETQ. This CDR3 is built from 14 residues. CDR3 sequence: CASSLGGTRKGYTF. The CDR3 DNA is TGCGCCAGCAGCTTGGGCGGGACAAGGAAGGGCTACACCTTC.

The rearrangement links TRBV3-1 (or the pseudogene TRBV3-2) to TRBJ1-1; 7 nucleotides match TRBD1. The germline V gene has CDR1 LGHDT and CDR2 YNNKEL (reference sequence). Losses at the gene ends were 1 base for V and 6 bases for J; bases not matched to a gene: 8. CDR3 length: 15 residues. The CDR3 DNA reads TGTGCCAGCAGCCAAGTCGAACAGGGGCCCCCTGAAGCTTTCTTT. Amino acids: CASSQVEQGPPEAFF.

The V call is TRBV19, the J call TRBJ1-1; no reliable D call. There are 15 residues in the CDR3. Germline CDR1 reads LNHDA; CDR2 reads SQIVND (reference sequence). Trimming stripped 11 bases from V and 0 bases from J, with 19 bases between. CDR3 DNA: TGTGCCGTGAAGGGCAGGCCTGGGGTGAACACTGAAGCTTTCTTT. Translation: CAVKGRPGVNTEAFF.

This chain joins TRBV13 and TRBJ2-7, with 11 nucleotides matching TRBD2. V shed 1 base and J 7 bases; nucleotides not matched to a gene: 15. The CDR3 spans 18 residues. Germline V gene data show CDR1 as PRHDT and CDR2 as FYEKMQ (reference sequence). CDR3 sequence reads: CASSLEGTSGKNLREQYF. In nucleotides, the CDR3 is TGTGCCAGCAGCTTAGAGGGGACTAGCGGCAAAAATTTGAGGGAGCAGTACTTC.

This clone appeared once. The chain combines TRBV11-3 with TRBJ1-3; D possibly corresponds to TRBD1 (5 bases). Deletions cut 1 base from V and 0 bases from J, with 16 bases between. Germline CDR1 and CDR2: SGHNT and YENEEA. The CDR3 length is 18 residues. CDR3 protein: CASSLGDADPFSGNTIYF. Here the CDR3 DNA reads TGTGCCAGCAGCTTAGGGGACGCAGATCCCTTCTCTGGAAACACCATATATTTT.

The gene calls are TRBV5-1 and TRBJ1-5; D remains unclear. Germline V gene lookup returns CDR1 SGHRS and CDR2 YFSETQ. Trimming shortened V by 0 bases and J by 5 bases, and 9 bases separated the two germline ends. The CDR3 length is 14 residues. The CDR3 DNA follows: TGCGCCAGCAGCTTGGGGGGTGGCGATCAGCCCCAGCATTTT. Protein sequence: CASSLGGGDQPQHF. The full variable domain, its missing parts supplied by reference TRBV5-1 and TRBJ1-5, is KAGVTQTPRYLIKTRGQQVTLSCSPISGHRSVSWYQQTPGQGLQFLFEYFSETQRNKGNFPGRFSGRQFSNSRSEMNVSTLELGDSALYLCASSLGGGDQPQHFGDGTRLSIL.

The chain joins TRBV9 to TRBJ1-1; possible D gene TRBD1, 6 bases. Germline V gives CDR1 SGDLS, CDR2 YYNGEE. Trimming shortened V by 0 bases and J by 5 bases, and 11 bases separated the two germline ends. The CDR3 has 14 amino acids. The CDR3 sequence is CASSVEQGRTEAFF. CDR3 DNA sequence: TGTGCCAGCAGCGTAGAACAGGGACGGACTGAAGCTTTCTTT.

This chain links TRBV2 with TRBJ2-1; the D is unclear. V was shortened by 7 bases and J by 13 bases, with 23 bases between the two germline ends. The CDR3 loop spans 14 amino acids. Germline CDR1 and CDR2: SNHLY and FYNNEI. The CDR3 bases are TGTGCCAGCACGTTAGAGCCCGGCCCCCAGTCCCAGTTCTTC. Translation: CASTLEPGPQSQFF.

Only a few counts were recorded for this clone. The chain is built from TRBV16 and TRBJ2-3; D is undetermined. Germline CDR1 and CDR2: KGHSY and FQNENV. V shed 0 bases and J shed 4 bases, with 8 bases lying between them. This CDR3 has 14 amino acids. CDR3 amino acids: CASSQSISADTQYF. The CDR3 DNA is TGTGCCAGCAGCCAATCAATTTCGGCAGATACGCAGTATTTT.

In this sample, this clone turned up a few times. V usage is TRBV7-2 and J usage is TRBJ2-4; D may be TRBD1 or TRBD2 (5 bases each). The germline V and J ends were trimmed by 4 bases and 4 bases, with 11 bases remaining between them. CDR1 and CDR2 from the germline V gene are SGHTA and FQGNSA. The CDR3 extends over 14 amino acids. CDR3 nucleotides: TGTGCCAGCAGCTCAGGAGAGGGGAAAAACATTCAGTACTTC. Translation: CASSSGEGKNIQYF.